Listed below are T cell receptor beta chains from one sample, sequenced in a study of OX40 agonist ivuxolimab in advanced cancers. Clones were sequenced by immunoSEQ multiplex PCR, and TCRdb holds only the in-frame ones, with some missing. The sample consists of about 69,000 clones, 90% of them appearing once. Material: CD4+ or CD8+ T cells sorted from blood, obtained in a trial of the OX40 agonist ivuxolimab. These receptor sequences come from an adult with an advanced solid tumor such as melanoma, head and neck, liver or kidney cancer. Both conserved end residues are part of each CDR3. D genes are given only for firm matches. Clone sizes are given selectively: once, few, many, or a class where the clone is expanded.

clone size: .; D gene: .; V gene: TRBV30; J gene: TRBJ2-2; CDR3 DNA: TGTGCCTGGAGTGCAATGAACACCGGGGAGCTGTTTTTT; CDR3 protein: CAWSAMNTGELFF
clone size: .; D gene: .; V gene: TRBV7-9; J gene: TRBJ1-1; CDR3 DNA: TGTGCCAGCAGCTTAGTAGGATGGAACACTGAAGCTTTCTTT; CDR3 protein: CASSLVGWNTEAFF
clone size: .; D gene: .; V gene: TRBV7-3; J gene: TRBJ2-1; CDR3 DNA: TGTGCCAGCAGCTTGGGGCTAGCGCACAATGAGCAGTTCTTC; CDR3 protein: CASSLGLAHNEQFF
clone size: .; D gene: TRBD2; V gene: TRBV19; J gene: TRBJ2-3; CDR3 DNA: TGTGCCAGTAGCCAGAAGGGACTAGGCGGAAGCACAGATACGCAGTATTTT; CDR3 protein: CASSQKGLGGSTDTQYF
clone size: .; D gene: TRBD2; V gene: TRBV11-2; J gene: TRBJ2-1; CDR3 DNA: TGTGCCAGCAGCTCAACGGGACTAAATGAGCAGTTCTTC; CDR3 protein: CASSSTGLNEQFF
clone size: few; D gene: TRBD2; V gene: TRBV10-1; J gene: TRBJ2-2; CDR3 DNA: TGCGCCAGCAGTGAGTCGACTAGCGGGAGAGGAGTTCACACCGGGGAGCTGTTTTTT; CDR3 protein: CASSESTSGRGVHTGELFF
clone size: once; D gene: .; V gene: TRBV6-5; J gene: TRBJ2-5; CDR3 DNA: TGTGCCAGCAGTCTCAGGTTTGGGGAGACCCAGTACTTC; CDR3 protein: CASSLRFGETQYF
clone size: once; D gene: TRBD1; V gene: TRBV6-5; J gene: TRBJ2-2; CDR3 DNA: TGTGCCAGCAGACAGGGGAAGGGGACCGGGGAGCTGTTTTTT; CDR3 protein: CASRQGKGTGELFF
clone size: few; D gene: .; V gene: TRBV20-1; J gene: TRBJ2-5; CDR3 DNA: TGCAGTGCTAGTAAGGAGACCCAGTACTTC; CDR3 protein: CSASKETQYF
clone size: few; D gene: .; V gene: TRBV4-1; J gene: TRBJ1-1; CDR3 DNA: TGCGCCAGCAGCCAGGAGGAGGGGGGGAACACTGAAGCTTTCTTT; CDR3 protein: CASSQEEGGNTEAFF
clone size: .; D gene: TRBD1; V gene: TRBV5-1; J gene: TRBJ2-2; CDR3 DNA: TGCGCCAGCAGCGTTATCGGACAGGGAACCGGGGAGCTGTTTTTT; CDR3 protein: CASSVIGQGTGELFF
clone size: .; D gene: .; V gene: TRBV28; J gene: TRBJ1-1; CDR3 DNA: TGTGCCAGCAGTACTTACAACACTGAAGCTTTCTTT; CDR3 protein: CASSTYNTEAFF
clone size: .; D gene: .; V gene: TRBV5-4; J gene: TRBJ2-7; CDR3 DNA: TGTGCCAGCAGCTTGGAGCAGGGGACCTACGAGCAGTACTTC; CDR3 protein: CASSLEQGTYEQYF
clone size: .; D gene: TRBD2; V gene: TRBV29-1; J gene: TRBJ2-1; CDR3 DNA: TGCAGCGTCGATCTAGCGGGAGGGCCTAATGAGCAGTTCTTC; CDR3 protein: CSVDLAGGPNEQFF
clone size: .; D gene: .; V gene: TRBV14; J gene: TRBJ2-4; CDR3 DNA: TGTGCCAGCAGCCAACATCCCGCGTTGTCCGCCCTGGGCATTCAGTACTTC; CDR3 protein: CASSQHPALSALGIQYF
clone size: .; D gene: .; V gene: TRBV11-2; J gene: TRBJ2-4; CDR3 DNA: TGTGCCAGCAGCTTAGTGTTTGGGGGTTCGTCGGTCAAAAACATTCAGTACTTC; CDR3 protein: CASSLVFGGSSVKNIQYF
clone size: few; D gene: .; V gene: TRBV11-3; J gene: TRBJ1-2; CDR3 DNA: TGTGCCAGCAGCTTAGATTCGACAGGTTACGGTGGCTACACCTTC; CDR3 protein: CASSLDSTGYGGYTF
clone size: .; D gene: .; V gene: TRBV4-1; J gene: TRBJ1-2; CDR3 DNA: TGCGCCAGCAGCCCTGGGTTTGGAGGGCACGACTATGGCTACACCTTC; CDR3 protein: CASSPGFGGHDYGYTF
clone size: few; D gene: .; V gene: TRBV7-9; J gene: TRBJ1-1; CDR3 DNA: TGTGCCAGCAGCTTTGGCTCCGGGGCTTTCTTT; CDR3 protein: CASSFGSGAFF
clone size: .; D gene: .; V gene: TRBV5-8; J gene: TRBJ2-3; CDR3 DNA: TGTGCCAGCAGCTTGAGGGCCCGGGGGTACACAGATACGCAGTATTTT; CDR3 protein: CASSLRARGYTDTQYF
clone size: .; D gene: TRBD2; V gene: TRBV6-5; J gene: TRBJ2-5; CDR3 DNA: TGTGCCAGCAGTTACTGGGCGGGAGGGACCCAAGAGACCCAGTACTTC; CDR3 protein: CASSYWAGGTQETQYF
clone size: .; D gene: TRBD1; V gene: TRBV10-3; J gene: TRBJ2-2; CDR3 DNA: TGTGCCATCACCCGACAGGGGGGGACCGGGGAGCTGTTTTTT; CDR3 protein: CAITRQGGTGELFF
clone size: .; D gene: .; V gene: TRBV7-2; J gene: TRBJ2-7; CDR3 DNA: TGTGCCAGCAGCTTAGGAGCGGTATACGAGCAGTACTTC; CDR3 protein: CASSLGAVYEQYF
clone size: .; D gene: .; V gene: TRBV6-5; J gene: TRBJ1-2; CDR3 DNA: TGTGCCAGCAGTTACGAAGCTAACTATGGCTACACCTTC; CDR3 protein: CASSYEANYGYTF
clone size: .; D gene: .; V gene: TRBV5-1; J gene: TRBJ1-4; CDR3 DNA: TGCGCCAGCTCTGCAACTAATGAAAAACTGTTTTTT; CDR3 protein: CASSATNEKLFF
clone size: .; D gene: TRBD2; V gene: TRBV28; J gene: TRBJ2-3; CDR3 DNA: TGTGCCAGCAGTTTATGGGCTAGCGGGAGGCGAGCCTATCCGTATTTT; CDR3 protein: CASSLWASGRRAYPYF
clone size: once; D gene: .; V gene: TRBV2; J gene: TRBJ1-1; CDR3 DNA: TGTGCCAGCAGTGTATCACCGAACACTGAAGCTTTCTTT; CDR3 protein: CASSVSPNTEAFF
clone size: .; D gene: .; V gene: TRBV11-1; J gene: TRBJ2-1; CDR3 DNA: TGTGCCAGCAGCTTCAGACGCATCGCGGGGCCGGACGAGCAGTTCTTC; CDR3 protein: CASSFRRIAGPDEQFF
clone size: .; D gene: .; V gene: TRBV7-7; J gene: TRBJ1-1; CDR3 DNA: TGTGCTAGCAGCTTAGGGACTGAAGCTTTCTTT; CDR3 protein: CASSLGTEAFF
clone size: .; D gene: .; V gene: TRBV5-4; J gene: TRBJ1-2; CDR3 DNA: TGTGCCACTACCTATAGGGCTAACTATGGCTACACCTTC; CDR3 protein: CATTYRANYGYTF
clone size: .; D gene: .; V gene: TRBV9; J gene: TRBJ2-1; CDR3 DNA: TGTGCCAGCAGCGTAGTTGGCAGTTTATCGGAGCAGTTCTTC; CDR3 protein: CASSVVGSLSEQFF
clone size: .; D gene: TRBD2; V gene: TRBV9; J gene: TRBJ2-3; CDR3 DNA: TGTGCCAGCAGCGCCCCCGGGACTAGCGGGAGGGCCACAGATACGCAGTATTTT; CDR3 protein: CASSAPGTSGRATDTQYF